This T cell receptor beta chain was documented in a study of shared clonotypes between healthy human individuals. Note on this clone: What it binds is unknown.

A CD45RA-negative memory subset and a CD45RA+ naive subset were separated from the CD4+ cells. V shed 0 bases and J 10 bases; nucleotides not matched to a gene: 6. CDR1 is LGHNA, CDR2 YNFKEQ, per germline. The CDR3 runs 14 residues. Findings and limits, study-wide: In the sorted subsets, rarefaction showed sequencing was incomplete despite large depth.

Measured with immunoSEQ multiplex PCR; TCRdb has only the in-frame clones, and not every one. The table has 2,500,000 or so clones, roughly 92% seen once; the top ten hold 0.3% to 0.45%. This chain connects TRBV4-2 to TRBJ1-1; 9 bases line up with TRBD1. The TCR originated in a man between 18 and 29 years old in good health. Some clones in this sample may be carry-over from other donors' samples. Sequencing input: naive CD4+ T cells from PBMCs. Subset indicated: CD45RA+ positively selected. In nucleotides, the CDR3 is TGTGCCAGCAGCCAAGACCCGCTGGACAGGGGAGCTTTCTTT. Translating gives CASSQDPLDRGAFF.